Below are 32 T cell receptor beta chains sequenced from a single sample in a study of Graves' ophthalmopathy and Graves' hyperthyroidism. RNA served as the template for amplifying TCR beta CDR3 regions. First-round RT-PCR employed HTBI primers, with a second-round multiplex PCR after it. TCRdb re-called the multiplex PCR reads through MiXCR, storing one row per CDR3 protein. The sample shows around 1.1 million distinct CDR3 sequences, about 40% of them seen only once. Sequencing was carried out using peripheral blood or thyroid tissue (not recorded which). These receptors all come from an adult man with Graves' hyperthyroidism.

This clonotype has at least ten counts. The V and J genes are TRBV29-1 and TRBJ2-7; 8 bases fit TRBD1. Germline CDR1 is SQVTM and CDR2 is ANQGSEA. The CDR3 covers 13 residues. J was trimmed by 3 bases and V by 7 bases; bases with no gene match: 8. In DNA form, the CDR3 reads TGCAGCGCTGCGGACAGGGCTGGCTACGAGCAGTACTTC. Protein: CSAADRAGYEQYF.

The sample holds a few counts of this clonotype. The V gene is TRBV30, the J gene TRBJ1-3, with D possibly TRBD1 on 5 matching bases. The V and J ends lost 8 bases and 5 bases respectively, with 22 bases between them. Germline values: CDR1 GTSNPN, CDR2 SVGIG (reference sequence). This CDR3 region has 15 residues. The CDR3 spells CASSGANVTRNTIYF. The CDR3 nucleotides are TGTGCCAGCTCCGGGGCCAACGTTACGAGAAACACCATATATTTT.

At least ten counts were recorded for this clonotype. The V and J genes are TRBV29-1 and TRBJ2-5; D is ambiguous. The germline gives CDR1 SQVTM, CDR2 ANQGSEA. Trimming cost V 2 bases and J 5 bases, with 6 bases left between them. The CDR3 is made up of 11 amino acids. CDR3 DNA sequence: TGCAGCGTTGAACCCCGGGAGACCCAGTACTTC. Encoded protein: CSVEPRETQYF.

This clonotype showed up many times. The J gene is TRBJ1-1, the V gene TRBV5-1, with D perhaps TRBD1 (5 bases). The CDR3 consists of 14 residues. Germline V gene data show CDR1 as SGHRS and CDR2 as YFSETQ. V was cut by 1 base and J by 5 bases, with 12 bases left in between. The CDR3 spells CASSLRGVGTEAFF. DNA of the CDR3: TGCGCCAGCAGCTTGCGGGGGGTTGGAACTGAAGCTTTCTTT. The complete variable domain, with remaining parts taken from reference TRBV5-1 and TRBJ1-1, reads KAGVTQTPRYLIKTRGQQVTLSCSPISGHRSVSWYQQTPGQGLQFLFEYFSETQRNKGNFPGRFSGRQFSNSRSEMNVSTLELGDSALYLCASSLRGVGTEAFFGQGTRLTVV.

This clonotype was seen more than once but under ten times. The chain links TRBV5-6 to TRBJ2-5; D gene unclear. The germline V and J ends were trimmed by 0 bases and 2 bases, with 14 bases remaining between them. Germline V CDR1 and CDR2: SGHDT, YYEEEE. The length of the CDR3 is 16 residues. CDR3 loop: CASSLEWPKDQETQYF. DNA for the CDR3: TGTGCCAGCAGCTTGGAATGGCCTAAAGATCAAGAGACCCAGTACTTC.

The V and J genes are TRBV12-3 or TRBV12-4 and TRBJ1-4, with D unresolved. V lost 7 bases to trimming and J lost 7 bases, with 19 bases between them. The CDR3 consists of 15 residues. CDR3 in DNA: TGTGCCAGCAATGCTCCTGGGGTTCCTTTTGAAAAACTGTTTTTT. Its protein is CASNAPGVPFEKLFF.

In nucleotides, the CDR3 is TGCGCCAGCAGCCAAGGAAAAACAGGGATAGATGGCTACACCTTC. Translated, it gives CASSQGKTGIDGYTF. The chain recombines TRBV4-3 with TRBJ1-2; TRBD1 is a possible D gene (6 bases). The germline V gene encodes CDR1 LGHNA and CDR2 YSLEER. The CDR3 runs 15 residues. Trimming removed 1 base from V and 6 bases from J, with 15 bases in between.

With regard to this clonotype: This could be a read error, since a much larger clone is one nucleotide away. This chain links TRBV6-5 with TRBJ1-6; D perhaps matches TRBD1 (5 bases). V lost 7 bases, J lost 7 bases, and 17 bases lay in between. CDR1 MNHEY and CDR2 SVGAGI come from the germline V gene. The CDR3 length is 15 residues. CDR3 nucleotide sequence: TGTGCCAGCACGTCCGGGGCAGGGTTCAATTCACCCCTCCACTTT. Translating it yields CASTSGAGFNSPLHF.

This clonotype was observed at least ten times. The chain joins TRBV7-9 to TRBJ1-6, with D unclear. Germline V gene lookup returns CDR1 SEHNR and CDR2 FQNEAQ (reference sequence). V was pared by 2 bases and J by 10 bases, with 6 bases between. The CDR3 has 12 amino acids. CDR3 sequence: CASSLISSPLHF. CDR3 in DNA: TGTGCCAGCAGCTTAATCAGCTCACCCCTCCACTTT.

This clonotype was seen only a few times. Relative to the germline gene, one junction end is altered; a read error may explain this. The J gene is TRBJ1-3, the V gene TRBV10-3; maybe TRBD1 (6 bases). Germline loops: CDR1 ENHRY, CDR2 SYGVKD. CDR3 length equals 17 residues. The CDR3 bases are TGTGCCAGCAGTGCAATAACGGGACACCTCTCTGGAAACACCATATATTTT. Its protein is CASSAITGHLSGNTIYF.

CDR3 nucleotide sequence: TGTGCCTGGAGCCCCGATCCCTACGCCCCTCATCAGCCCCAGCATTTT. It is translated as CAWSPDPYAPHQPQHF. This rearrangement joins TRBV30 to TRBJ1-5; D gene ambiguous. Germline loops: CDR1 GTSNPN, CDR2 SVGIG (reference sequence). The CDR3 loop spans 16 amino acids. V was pared by 3 bases and J by 5 bases, with 20 bases between.

This clonotype was detected a few times. The V and J genes are TRBV7-8 and TRBJ2-7; 8 positions agree with TRBD1. CDR3 length: 15 residues. The trim removed 5 bases at V and 5 bases at J, leaving 11 bases unmatched. Germline CDR1 reads SGHVS; CDR2 reads FQNEAQ. The CDR3 loop is CASSPPAQGADEQYF. The CDR3 DNA reads as TGTGCCAGCAGCCCCCCCGCCCAGGGGGCGGACGAGCAGTACTTC. Supplemented by reference TRBV7-8 and TRBJ2-7, the full variable domain reads GAGVSQSPRYKVAKRGQDVALRCDPISGHVSLFWYQQALGQGPEFLTYFQNEAQLDKSGLPSDRFFAERPEGSVSTLKIQRTQQEDSAVYLCASSPPAQGADEQYFGPGTRLTVT.

On this clonotype itself: The junction does not match germline at one end; this may be a read error. The rearrangement uses TRBV7-2 and TRBJ1-1; D may be TRBD1 (5 bases). The CDR3 sequence is 14 residues long. The V gene's germline CDR1 is SGHTA and CDR2 FQGNSA. In DNA form, the CDR3 reads TGTGCCAGCAGCTTTCAGGGTGGGAACACTGAAGTTTTCTTT. This sequence encodes CASSFQGGNTEVFF.

This clonotype was seen many times. The J gene is TRBJ2-7, the V gene TRBV9; 10 bases are a match to TRBD2. Germline loops: CDR1 SGDLS, CDR2 YYNGEE. This CDR3 region has 13 residues. V lost 7 bases and J lost 3; bases outside the gene matches: 4. The DNA of the CDR3 is TGTGCCAGCGGACTAGCGGACGACTACGAGCAGTACTTC. Translation: CASGLADDYEQYF. Drawing the rest from reference TRBV9 and TRBJ2-7, the complete variable domain is DSGVTQTPKHLITATGQRVTLRCSPRSGDLSVYWYQQSLDQGLQFLIQYYNGEERAKGNILERFSAQQFPDLHSELNLSSLELGDSALYFCASGLADDYEQYFGPGTRLTVT.

This clonotype was detected ten times or more. The chain combines TRBV12-3 or TRBV12-4 with TRBJ1-1; D is unclear. Trimming took off 6 bases at V and 1 base at J, with 9 bases between the two ends. The CDR3 loop spans 13 amino acids. The CDR3 protein is CASSGFGNTEAFF. In DNA, the CDR3 is TGTGCCAGCAGCGGGTTTGGGAACACTGAAGCTTTCTTT.

The chain uses TRBV6-1 and TRBJ1-2, with 9 bases matching TRBD1. The CDR3 is made up of 15 amino acids. The J segment lost 4 bases and the V segment lost 4 bases, leaving 7 bases of the junction unmatched. CDR1 is MNHNS, CDR2 SASEGT, per germline. The CDR3 loop reads CASSAPQGAFYGYTF. In DNA form, the CDR3 reads TGTGCCAGCAGTGCCCCACAGGGGGCCTTCTATGGCTACACCTTC.

V is TRBV5-1 and J is TRBJ2-7; D gene ambiguous. Germline V gives CDR1 SGHRS, CDR2 YFSETQ. Trimming took off 9 bases at V and 9 bases at J, with 10 bases between the two ends. The CDR3 has 9 amino acids. The CDR3 reads CANGPRQYF. The CDR3 nucleotides are TGCGCCAACGGACCGAGGCAGTACTTC.

Many counts were recorded for this clonotype. The V gene is TRBV10-3, the J gene TRBJ1-5; 7 bases map to TRBD1. The V gene end was trimmed by 4 bases and the J gene end by 0 bases; junction bases not matched to a gene: 6. This CDR3 has 16 amino acids. Germline V gene lookup returns CDR1 ENHRY and CDR2 SYGVKD. The CDR3 bases are TGTGCCATCAGTGCGAGAGACAGGGCTAGCAATCAGCCCCAGCATTTT. It yields the protein CAISARDRASNQPQHF.

This clonotype showed up just a few times. V and J are TRBV12-3 or TRBV12-4 and TRBJ1-4; D perhaps matches TRBD1 (6 bases). V lost 4 bases, J lost 7 bases, and 16 bases lay in between. The CDR3 is 15 amino acids. CDR3 DNA sequence: TGTGCCAGCAGTTCCCAGGGGTCGGGAGTTGAAAAACTGTTTTTT. It specifies CASSSQGSGVEKLFF.

This rearrangement joins TRBV7-3 to TRBJ2-3, with D unresolved. V was trimmed by 5 bases and J by 6 bases, leaving 12 bases between them. The CDR3 loop spans 13 amino acids. Germline values: CDR1 SGHTA, CDR2 FQGTGA. DNA for the CDR3: TGTGCCAGCAGCAGAGACCAGGCGGATACGCAGTATTTT. It translates to CASSRDQADTQYF.

The chain has TRBV28 and TRBJ1-4; TRBD1 is a possible D gene (6 bases). The germline CDR1 and CDR2 sequences are MDHEN and SYDVKM. V lost 6 bases and J lost 11, with 16 bases in between. The CDR3 runs 13 residues. CDR3 nucleotide sequence: TGTGCCAGCAGACTCCCGGACAGTCCGAAACTGTTTTTT. Translating it yields CASRLPDSPKLFF.

The V and J genes are TRBV6-2 or TRBV6-3 and TRBJ2-5, with 11 bases fitting TRBD2. The germline V gene has CDR1 MNHEY and CDR2 SVGEGT. The CDR3 totals 15 residues. V was clipped by 6 bases and J by 5 bases; unmatched bases: 8. The CDR3 region is CASSERLAGCETQYF. CDR3 coding DNA: TGTGCCAGCAGCGAGAGACTAGCGGGATGTGAGACCCAGTACTTC.

This clonotype showed up just a few times. The chain combines TRBV5-1 with TRBJ2-7; 7 bases agree with TRBD2. Trimming at V came to 4 bases and at J to 7 bases, leaving 23 bases not matched to a gene. Germline loops: CDR1 SGHRS, CDR2 YFSETQ. The CDR3 spans 18 residues. Here the CDR3 reads CASSHSTTSPGGVREQYF. The CDR3 nucleotides read TGCGCCAGCAGCCATTCGACGACTAGCCCGGGAGGAGTACGGGAGCAGTACTTC. Combining the CDR3 with reference TRBV5-1 and TRBJ2-7 gives the whole variable domain KAGVTQTPRYLIKTRGQQVTLSCSPISGHRSVSWYQQTPGQGLQFLFEYFSETQRNKGNFPGRFSGRQFSNSRSEMNVSTLELGDSALYLCASSHSTTSPGGVREQYFGPGTRLTVT.

This clonotype was detected a few times. The chain carries TRBV28 and TRBJ2-7; no definite D call. V was cut by 6 bases and J by 7 bases, with 10 bases left in between. The CDR3 sequence is 11 residues long. Germline V gene data show CDR1 as MDHEN and CDR2 as SYDVKM. The CDR3 region is CASSTTWEQYF. The CDR3 DNA reads TGTGCCAGCAGCACGACATGGGAGCAGTACTTC.

This chain uses TRBV6-4 with TRBJ1-1; D is possibly TRBD1 (5 bases). The CDR3 contains 15 residues. Germline assignment: CDR1 MRHNA and CDR2 SNTAGT. Trimming shortened V by 0 bases and J by 6 bases, and 14 bases separated the two germline ends. The chain's CDR3 is CASSDSRGVRAEAFF. In nucleotides, the CDR3 is TGTGCCAGCAGTGACTCTCGGGGGGTACGAGCTGAAGCTTTCTTT.

This clonotype was detected ten times or more. CDR3 DNA: TGCAGCGTTGAAACTAGCGGGATCCCCTACGAGCAGTACTTC. Translated: CSVETSGIPYEQYF. The chain carries TRBV29-1 and TRBJ2-7; 10 bases are a match to TRBD2. The CDR3 consists of 14 residues. Germline V CDR1 and CDR2: SQVTM, ANQGSEA. With 2 bases clipped from V and 2 bases from J, the junction kept 3 bases outside the gene matches.

This clonotype was counted a few times. V is TRBV4-3 and J is TRBJ1-4; D unclear. Germline loops: CDR1 LGHNA, CDR2 YSLEER. The CDR3 has 15 residues. Trimming stripped 4 bases from V and 5 bases from J, with 14 bases between. This chain's CDR3 is CASSRALFGNEKLFF. The CDR3 coding sequence is TGCGCCAGCAGCCGAGCCCTCTTCGGAAATGAAAAACTGTTTTTT.

This clonotype has ten or more counts. This sequence joins TRBV7-6 and TRBJ2-7, with D tentatively TRBD1 (6 bases). Trimming took off 2 bases at V and 2 bases at J, with 16 bases between the two ends. The length of the CDR3 is 16 residues. The germline gives CDR1 SGHVS, CDR2 FNYEAQ. CDR3 region: CASSLLRTDKAYEQYF. CDR3 DNA sequence: TGTGCCAGCAGCTTATTGAGGACAGATAAGGCCTACGAGCAGTACTTC.

This clonotype was counted ten times or more. The chain uses TRBV20-1 and TRBJ1-1; D unclear. This CDR3 comprises 13 residues. Germline assignment: CDR1 DFQATT and CDR2 SNEGSKA (reference sequence). V was clipped by 5 bases and J by 1 base, with 11 bases between them. The CDR3 protein is CSALWVSNTEAFF. The CDR3, as DNA: TGCAGTGCTCTGTGGGTTTCGAACACTGAAGCTTTCTTT.

This clonotype was counted a single time. One base away lies a much larger clone, so this may be a sequencing read error. V and J are TRBV11-1 and TRBJ2-7, with 9 bases that match TRBD1. J lost 1 base, V lost 7 bases, and 14 bases had no gene match. The CDR3 totals 17 residues. Per germline, CDR1 SGHAT and CDR2 FQDESV (reference sequence). CDR3 in amino acids: CASNSHYRDRASYEQYF. CDR3 DNA sequence: TGTGCCAGCAACTCACACTACCGGGACAGGGCATCCTACGAGCAGTACTTC.

This clonotype has at least ten counts. The rearrangement links TRBV4-3 to TRBJ2-2, with TRBD2 identical over 15 bases. The V gene end was trimmed by 1 base and the J gene end by 4 bases; junction bases not matched to a gene: 4. The CDR3 is 18 amino acids. Germline V gives CDR1 LGHNA, CDR2 YSLEER. The CDR3 here is CASSQGTSGRVGTGELFF. CDR3 coding DNA: TGCGCCAGCAGCCAAGGGACTAGCGGGAGGGTTGGCACCGGGGAGCTGTTTTTT.

The V gene is TRBV10-3, the J gene TRBJ2-7; D remains ambiguous. The CDR3 totals 12 residues. Germline assignment: CDR1 ENHRY and CDR2 SYGVKD. The V gene lost 5 bases and the J gene lost 1 base, with 6 bases spanning the gap. CDR3 in DNA: TGTGCCATCAGTTACTTTTCCTACGAGCAGTACTTC. This codes for CAISYFSYEQYF.